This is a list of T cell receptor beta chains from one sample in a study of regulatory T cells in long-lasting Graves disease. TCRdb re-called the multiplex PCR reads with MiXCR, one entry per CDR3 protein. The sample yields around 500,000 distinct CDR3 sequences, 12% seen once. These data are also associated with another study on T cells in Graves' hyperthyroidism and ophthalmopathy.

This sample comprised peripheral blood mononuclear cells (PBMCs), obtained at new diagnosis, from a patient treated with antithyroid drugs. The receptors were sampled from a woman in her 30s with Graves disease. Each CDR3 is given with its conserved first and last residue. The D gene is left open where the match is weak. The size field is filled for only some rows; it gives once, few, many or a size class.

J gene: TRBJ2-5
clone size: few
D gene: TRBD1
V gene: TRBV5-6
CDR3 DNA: TGTGCCAGCAGCTTGGGAGGACAGGGAGCTCAAGAGACCCAGTACTTC
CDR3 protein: CASSLGGQGAQETQYF

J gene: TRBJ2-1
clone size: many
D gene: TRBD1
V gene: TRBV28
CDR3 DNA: TGTGCCAGCAGTTCAACGGGACAGGGACACAATGAGCAGTTCTTC
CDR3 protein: CASSSTGQGHNEQFF

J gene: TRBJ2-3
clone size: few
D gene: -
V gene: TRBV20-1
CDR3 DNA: TGCAGTGCTAGCCAGGTTGGAGGTACTACAGATACGCAGTATTTT
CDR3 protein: CSASQVGGTTDTQYF

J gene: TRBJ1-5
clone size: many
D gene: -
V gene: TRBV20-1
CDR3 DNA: TGCAGTGCTAGTCGAGGAGGGAGTAATCAGCCCCAGCATTTT
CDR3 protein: CSASRGGSNQPQHF

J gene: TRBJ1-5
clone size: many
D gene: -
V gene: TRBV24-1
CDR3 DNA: TGTGCCACCAGTGATGCCCGGACAGTCCTTACCAATCAGCCCCAGCATTTT
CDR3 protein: CATSDARTVLTNQPQHF

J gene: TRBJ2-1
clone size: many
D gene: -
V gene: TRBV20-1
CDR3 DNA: TGCAGTGCTAGAGAAGGGCGCAGGGCTAATGAGCAGTTCTTC
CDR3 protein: CSAREGRRANEQFF

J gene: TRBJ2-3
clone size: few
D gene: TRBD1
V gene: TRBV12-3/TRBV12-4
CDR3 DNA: TGTGCCAGCAGTTTAGAAACCGGGACAGGAAAGTATTTT
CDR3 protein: CASSLETGTGKYF

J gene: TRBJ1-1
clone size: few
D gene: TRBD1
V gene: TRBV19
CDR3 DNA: TGTGCCAGTTCGACAGGGGGCGCAGGGAACACTGAAGCTTTCTTT
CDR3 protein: CASSTGGAGNTEAFF

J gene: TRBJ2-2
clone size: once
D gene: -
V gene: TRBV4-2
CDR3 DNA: TGTGCCAGCAGCCCCCCCGGGCGCCGTTCGGCCGGGGAGCTGTTTTTT
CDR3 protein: CASSPPGRRSAGELFF

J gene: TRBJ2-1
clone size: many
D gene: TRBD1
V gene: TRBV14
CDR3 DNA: TGTGCCAGCAGCGCCCAAGGGGGCCTGGGGAATGAGCAGTTCTTC
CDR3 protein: CASSAQGGLGNEQFF

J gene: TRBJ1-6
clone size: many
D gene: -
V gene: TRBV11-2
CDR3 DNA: TGTGCCAGCAGCTTAGGAATGGGAGAAGGGAATTCACCCCTCCACTTT
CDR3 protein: CASSLGMGEGNSPLHF

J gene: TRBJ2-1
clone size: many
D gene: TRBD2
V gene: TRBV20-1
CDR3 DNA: TGCAGTGCTACGGGACTAGCGGGAGGGTCCTACAATGAGCAGTTCTTC
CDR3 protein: CSATGLAGGSYNEQFF

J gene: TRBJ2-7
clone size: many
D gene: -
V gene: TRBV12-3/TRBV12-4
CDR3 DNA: TGTGCCAGCAGTTTAGCATCCCACTACGAGCAGTACTTC
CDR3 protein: CASSLASHYEQYF

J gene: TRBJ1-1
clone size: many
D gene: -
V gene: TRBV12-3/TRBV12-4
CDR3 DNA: TGTGCCAGCAGTTTCGGGCACTACACTGAAGCTTTCTTT
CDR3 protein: CASSFGHYTEAFF

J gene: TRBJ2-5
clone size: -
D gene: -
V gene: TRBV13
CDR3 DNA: TGTGCCAGCAGCTTAGATGCGGAGACCCAGTACTTC
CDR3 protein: CASSLDAETQYF

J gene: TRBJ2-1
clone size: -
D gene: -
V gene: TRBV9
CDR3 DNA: TGTGCCAGCAGCGTAGCGGGGAAGGGGAATGAGCAGTTCTTC
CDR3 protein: CASSVAGKGNEQFF

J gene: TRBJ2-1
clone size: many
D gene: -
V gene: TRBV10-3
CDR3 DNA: TGTGCCATCACCCGGGACTCACGCGATGAGCAGTTCTTC
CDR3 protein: CAITRDSRDEQFF

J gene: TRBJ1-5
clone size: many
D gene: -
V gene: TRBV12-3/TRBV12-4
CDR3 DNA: TGTGCCAGCAGCCAGGGCCCCCAGCCCCAGCATTTT
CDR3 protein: CASSQGPQPQHF

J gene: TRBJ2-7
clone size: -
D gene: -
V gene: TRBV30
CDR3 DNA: TGTGCCTGGAGTGTTTTAGCGCAATCCTACGAGCAGTACTTC
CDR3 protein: CAWSVLAQSYEQYF

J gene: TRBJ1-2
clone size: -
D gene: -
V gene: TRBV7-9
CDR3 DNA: TGTGCCAGCAGCTTAGCCGGAGGGGCCGGGTATGGCTACACCTTC
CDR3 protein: CASSLAGGAGYGYTF

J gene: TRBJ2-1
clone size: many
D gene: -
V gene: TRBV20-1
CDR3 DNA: TGCAGTGCTAGGGAAAATAATGAGCAGTTCTTC
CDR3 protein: CSARENNEQFF

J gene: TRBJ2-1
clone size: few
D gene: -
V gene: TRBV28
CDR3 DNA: TGTGCCAGCACCCCAGGGGCCAGGTTAAATGAGCAGTTCTTC
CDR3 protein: CASTPGARLNEQFF

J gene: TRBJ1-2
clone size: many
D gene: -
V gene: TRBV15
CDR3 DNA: TGTGCCACCAGCAGAGGGGGCAGGGATGAAGATGGCTACACCTTC
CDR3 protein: CATSRGGRDEDGYTF

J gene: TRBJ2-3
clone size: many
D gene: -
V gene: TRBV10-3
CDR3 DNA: TGTGCCATCCGGATGGACAGCACAGATACGCAGTATTTT
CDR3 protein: CAIRMDSTDTQYF

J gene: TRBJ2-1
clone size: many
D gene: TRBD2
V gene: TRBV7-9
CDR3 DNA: TGTGCCAGCAGCTTAGCTAGCGGGAGTGGGAAGTTCTTC
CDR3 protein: CASSLASGSGKFF

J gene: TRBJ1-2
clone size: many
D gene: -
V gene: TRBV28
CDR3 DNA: TGTGCCAGCAGTTTAGCGGGGGGGTTTCCCCATGGCTACACCTTC
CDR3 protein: CASSLAGGFPHGYTF

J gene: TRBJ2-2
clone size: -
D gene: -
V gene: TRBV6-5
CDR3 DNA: TGTGCCAGCAGTTACTCGATCTTAGCTCAGACCGGGGAGCTGTTTTTT
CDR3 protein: CASSYSILAQTGELFF

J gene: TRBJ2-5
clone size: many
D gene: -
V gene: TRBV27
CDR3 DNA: TGTGCCAGCAGCCCCGACACAATGGTAGAGACCCAGTACTTC
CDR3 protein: CASSPDTMVETQYF

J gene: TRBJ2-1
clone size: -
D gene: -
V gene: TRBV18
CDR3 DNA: TGTGCCAGCCGACCCGGCTCTAGAGTCTACAATGAGCAGTTCTTC
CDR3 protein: CASRPGSRVYNEQFF

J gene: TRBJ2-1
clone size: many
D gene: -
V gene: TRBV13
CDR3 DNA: TGTGCCAGCAGCTCGCTGGGGGTCTCCTACAATGAGCAGTTCTTC
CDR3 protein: CASSSLGVSYNEQFF

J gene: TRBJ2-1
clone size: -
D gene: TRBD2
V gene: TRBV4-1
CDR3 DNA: TGCGCCAGCAGCCCGGGGCCTAGCGGAAGATTATACAATGAGCAGTTCTTC
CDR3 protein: CASSPGPSGRLYNEQFF

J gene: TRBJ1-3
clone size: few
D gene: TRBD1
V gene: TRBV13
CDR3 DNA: TGTGCCAGCAGCTCGCCGACAGGGGATTCTGGAAACACCATATATTTT
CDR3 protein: CASSSPTGDSGNTIYF

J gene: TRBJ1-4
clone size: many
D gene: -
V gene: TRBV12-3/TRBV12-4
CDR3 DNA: TGTGCCAGCAGTTTAGAGCCCGAGAAACTGTTTTTT
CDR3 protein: CASSLEPEKLFF

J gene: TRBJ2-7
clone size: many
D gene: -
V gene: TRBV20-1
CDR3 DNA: TGCAGTGCTAGAGTCTCGGACTACGAGCAGTACTTC
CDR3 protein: CSARVSDYEQYF

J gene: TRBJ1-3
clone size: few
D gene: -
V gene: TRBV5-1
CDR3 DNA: TGCGCCAGCAGCTTCCAGGAACGGGGGACTCCAGACTCTGGAAACACCATATATTTT
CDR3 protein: CASSFQERGTPDSGNTIYF

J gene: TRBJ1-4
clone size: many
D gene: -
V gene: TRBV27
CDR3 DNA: TGTGCCAGCAGAACATCGGCGGGCACTAATGAAAAACTGTTTTTT
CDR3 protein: CASRTSAGTNEKLFF

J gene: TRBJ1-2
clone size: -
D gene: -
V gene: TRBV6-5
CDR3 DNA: TGTGCCAGCAGTTACTCCGTGCGGGGGGGGACTAACTATGGCTACACCTTC
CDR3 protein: CASSYSVRGGTNYGYTF

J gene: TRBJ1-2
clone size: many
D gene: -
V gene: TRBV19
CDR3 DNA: TGTGCCAGTAGCTCGACCTTAGGGGCCCACCCGCGGTCCCTTAACTATGGCTACACCTTC
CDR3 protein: CASSSTLGAHPRSLNYGYTF

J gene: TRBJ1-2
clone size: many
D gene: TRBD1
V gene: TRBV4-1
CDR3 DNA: TGCGCCAGCAGCCAAGAGGGTTCGGGACAGGGGTTTCGCTCCGGTTATGGCTACACCTTC
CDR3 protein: CASSQEGSGQGFRSGYGYTF

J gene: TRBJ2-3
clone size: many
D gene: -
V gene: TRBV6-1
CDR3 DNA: TGTGCCATCAGTGACACAGGCACCCGCGCAGATACGCAGTATTTT
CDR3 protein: CAISDTGTRADTQYF